The rows below give T cell receptor beta chains drawn from one sample of a study of CD8+ T cells in alopecia areata. Assay: immunoSEQ multiplex PCR; the TCRdb copy retains only in-frame clones and omits some. Among about 140,000 clones listed, approximately 50% were seen once. The specimen was CD4+ T cells sorted from blood, collected at week 0. Source of these receptors: a human donor with alopecia areata. Both conserved end residues are part of each CDR3. D genes are given only for firm matches. The size of a clone is reported for some rows only, either as once, few or many, or as a class for expanded clones.

abundance,j_gene,d_gene,v_gene,CDR3nt,CDR3aa
-,TRBJ2-1,-,TRBV18,TGTGCCAGCTCACCACCCTCGGCGTTCGGGGATGAGCAGTTCTTC,CASSPPSAFGDEQFF
-,TRBJ2-1,TRBD2,TRBV29-1,TGCAGCGTTGACAGGCCTAGCGGGAACCACAATGAGCAGTTCTTC,CSVDRPSGNHNEQFF
-,TRBJ1-4,-,TRBV15,TGTGCCACCAGCAGAGATCTGGGACATAAGACCGTTGAACTGTTTTTT,CATSRDLGHKTVELFF
few,TRBJ2-2,-,TRBV4-1,TGCGCCAGCAGCCAAGATGGAAACACCGGGGAGCTGTTTTTT,CASSQDGNTGELFF
once,TRBJ2-1,-,TRBV5-1,TGCGCCAGCAGCTTGGTCCCTACCGCCCGGGAGTTCTTC,CASSLVPTAREFF
-,TRBJ2-2,TRBD1,TRBV6-6,TGTGCCAGCAGCTTGGGACAGGCATACACCGGGGAGCTGTTTTTT,CASSLGQAYTGELFF
few,TRBJ2-2,-,TRBV6-6,TGTGCCAGCAGCCAAAGGCAGGAGAACACCGGGGAGCTGTTTTTT,CASSQRQENTGELFF
once,TRBJ2-1,TRBD2,TRBV5-1,TGCGCCAGCAGCCTTAGCGGGAGTCTAAATGAGCAGTTCTTC,CASSLSGSLNEQFF
-,TRBJ2-5,-,TRBV19,TGTGCCACCTCTTTCGGGGACTTGCAAGAGACCCAGTACTTC,CATSFGDLQETQYF
-,TRBJ1-1,-,TRBV2,TGTGCCAGCAGTGTACAAAACACTGAAGCTTTCTTT,CASSVQNTEAFF
-,TRBJ1-2,TRBD1,TRBV4-1,TGCGCCAGCAGCCAAGATCCTCGGGACAGGGTCTTTTATGGCTACACCTTC,CASSQDPRDRVFYGYTF
few,TRBJ2-5,TRBD1,TRBV25-1,TGTGCCAGCAGATCGACAGGGGGTAGAGAGACCCAGTACTTC,CASRSTGGRETQYF
few,TRBJ2-2,-,TRBV4-3,TGCGCCAGCAGCCAGAACCGGGGATTGGCCGGGGAGCTGTTTTTT,CASSQNRGLAGELFF
few,TRBJ1-4,-,TRBV29-1,TGCAGCGTTCAGGGGTGGGCAACTAATGAAAAACTGTTTTTT,CSVQGWATNEKLFF
-,TRBJ2-2,TRBD1,TRBV4-3,TGCGCCAGCAGGCACCAGGGACAGGGGGCTTCCGGGGAGCTGTTTTTT,CASRHQGQGASGELFF
-,TRBJ1-1,-,TRBV18,TGTGCCAGCTCACCACGAGGGGGAGGATTCGAGAACACTGAAGCTTTCTTT,CASSPRGGGFENTEAFF
-,TRBJ2-3,TRBD1,TRBV6-5,TGTGCCAGCAGCCGGGACAGGGGAGACACAGATACGCAGTATTTT,CASSRDRGDTDTQYF
-,TRBJ1-2,-,TRBV29-1,TGCAGCGTTGAAAGGAGCTATGGCTACACCTTC,CSVERSYGYTF
-,TRBJ2-7,-,TRBV18,TGTGCCAGCTCACCCTTCCGAGACTCCTACGAGCAGTACTTC,CASSPFRDSYEQYF
-,TRBJ1-2,-,TRBV6-1,TGTGCCAGCAGCCATTCAGGCGATTATGGCTACACCTTC,CASSHSGDYGYTF
-,TRBJ2-2,TRBD2,TRBV5-1,TGCGCCAGCAGCTTTTTACTAGCGGGGAACACCGGGGAGCTGTTTTTT,CASSFLLAGNTGELFF
few,TRBJ2-7,TRBD2,TRBV5-1,TGCGCCAGCAGCTTGGGCTACAGCGGGATTACCTACGAGCAGTACTTC,CASSLGYSGITYEQYF
once,TRBJ1-2,TRBD1,TRBV30,TGTGCCTGGAGTGGGACAGGGGATGGCTACACCTTC,CAWSGTGDGYTF
-,TRBJ2-7,TRBD1,TRBV29-1,TGCAGCGTTGAGGGCGATAGGACAGGGAGCTCCTACGAGCAGTACTTC,CSVEGDRTGSSYEQYF
few,TRBJ2-7,-,TRBV27,TGTGCCAGCAGTTTATTCGGGGGAAGGAACGAGCAGTACTTC,CASSLFGGRNEQYF
-,TRBJ1-2,TRBD1,TRBV30,TGTGCCTGGAGTTCGACAGGGGGCGGTGGCTACACCTTC,CAWSSTGGGGYTF
-,TRBJ1-5,-,TRBV9,TGTGCCAGCAGCGTGGAGGGGTCTCTCGGACAGCCCCAGCATTTT,CASSVEGSLGQPQHF
-,TRBJ2-3,-,TRBV15,TGTGCCACCAGCACAACCGGGGGCGCAGATACGCAGTATTTT,CATSTTGGADTQYF
-,TRBJ1-1,-,TRBV30,TGTGCCTGGAGAAAATCTCAGGGCACAGAAGCTTTCTTT,CAWRKSQGTEAFF
-,TRBJ2-2,-,TRBV2,TGTGCCAGCAGTGAAAGTGGGACCGGGGAGCTGTTTTTT,CASSESGTGELFF
few,TRBJ2-6,TRBD1,TRBV6-4,TGTGCCAGCAGCCCCGGGACAGGGGGCGATGGGGCCAACGTCCTGACTTTC,CASSPGTGGDGANVLTF
-,TRBJ2-1,-,TRBV27,TGTGCCAGCAGTCGCCTCGAGTGGTACAATGAGCAGTTCTTC,CASSRLEWYNEQFF
-,TRBJ2-1,-,TRBV6-5,TGTGCCAGCAGTTCCAGGGGAGGCTACAATGAGCAGTTCTTC,CASSSRGGYNEQFF
-,TRBJ2-1,-,TRBV5-1,TGCGCCAGCAGCTTGTCGGGCGATGAGCAGTTCTTC,CASSLSGDEQFF
many,TRBJ1-4,-,TRBV7-8,TGTGCCAGCAGCCCACATGAAAAACTGTTTTTT,CASSPHEKLFF
-,TRBJ1-1,TRBD1,TRBV18,TGTGCCAGCTCATCGGGACAGGGACACCCCATTGAAGCTTTCTTT,CASSSGQGHPIEAFF
-,TRBJ2-3,TRBD1,TRBV4-1,TGCGCCAGCAGCCTACGGACAGGGGTGGAAGATACGCAGTATTTT,CASSLRTGVEDTQYF
-,TRBJ2-5,-,TRBV25-1,TGTGCCAGCAGCGGACACCTAACAGAGACCCAGTACTTC,CASSGHLTETQYF
-,TRBJ1-2,-,TRBV7-2,TGTGCCAGCAGCTTAGCGGTGGACGGTGGCTACACCTTC,CASSLAVDGGYTF
-,TRBJ1-5,-,TRBV30,TGTGCCTGGAGTCGATCCGAGACTATTTTCCAGCCCCAGCATTTT,CAWSRSETIFQPQHF
many,TRBJ2-1,-,TRBV18,TGTGCCAGCTCACCTACAGGGAGCTCCTACAATGAGCAGTTCTTC,CASSPTGSSYNEQFF
once,TRBJ1-1,TRBD1,TRBV6-1,TGTGCCAGCAGCAAGGACAGGGGGTCGTCTTTCTTT,CASSKDRGSSFF
once,TRBJ2-2,-,TRBV5-1,TGCGCCAGCAGCTATTCCGGGGGAACCGGGGAGCTGTTTTTT,CASSYSGGTGELFF
few,TRBJ2-5,-,TRBV6-5,TGTGCCAGCCTCGAGAGGGAGAGAGGAGAGACCCAGTACTTC,CASLERERGETQYF
-,TRBJ2-1,TRBD2,TRBV5-1,TGCGCCAGCAGCCCTGGACTAGCGGGTGACTACAATGAGCAGTTCTTC,CASSPGLAGDYNEQFF
-,TRBJ2-5,-,TRBV4-1,TGCGCCAGCAGCCAAGCAGGGCTGGACTTGCGGGAGACCCAGTACTTC,CASSQAGLDLRETQYF